The following is a T cell receptor (beta chain) sequence with its context. The CDR3 consists of 12 residues. CDR1 is SQVTM and CDR2 is ANQGSEA in the germline V gene. These data come from a study of monozygotic twins with inflammatory bowel disease. TCRdb re-analyzed the 5' RACE reads; it lists each CDR3 protein once, without DNA. Across about 110,000 distinct CDR3 sequences, the top ten clones capture around 12% of the sample. Each donor supplied under 3 ml of blood. The sequencing sample was made of blood. The origin of this receptor is a human donor with ulcerative colitis or Crohn's disease, or a healthy co-twin of an affected twin (not recorded which). The chain joins TRBV29-1 to TRBJ2-5; TCRdb reports TRBD1, a call that lacks DNA to check it against. CDR3 in amino acids: CSVGRGQETQYF.